The rows below give T cell receptor beta chains drawn from one sample of a study of blood T cell repertoires in COVID-19. Here immunoSEQ multiplex PCR was the method, and the copy in TCRdb shows in-frame clones only, minus some. The sample carries roughly 180,000 clones, 80% recorded once. Input material: PBMCs or T cells enriched from blood (not recorded which). The origin of the receptors is a man between 60 and 75 years old who had been exposed to COVID-19. Each CDR3 is given with its conserved first and last residue. A D gene is named only where the DNA matches it firmly. The size of a clone is reported for some rows only, either as once, few or many, or as a class for expanded clones.

j_call,d_call,clone_size,v_call,cdr3_nt,cdr3_aa
TRBJ1-5,TRBD1,NA,TRBV7-9,TGTGCCAGCAGCTTAGGGGACAGCCGTAATCAGCCCCAGCATTTT,CASSLGDSRNQPQHF
TRBJ2-5,TRBD2,NA,TRBV9,TGTGCCAGCAGCGTAGTGGCTAGCGGAGAGACCCAGTACTTC,CASSVVASGETQYF
TRBJ2-2,NA,NA,TRBV9,TGTGCCAGCAGCCTAGGGCTGCACACCGGGGAGCTGTTTTTT,CASSLGLHTGELFF
TRBJ2-2,TRBD2,few,TRBV5-6,TGTGCCAGCAGCCGACGACTAGCGGGAGGGGCCGGGGAGCTGTTTTTT,CASSRRLAGGAGELFF
TRBJ1-6,NA,NA,TRBV7-8,TGTGCCAGCAGCTTAGTTCCAGGGTTTTCACCCCTCCACTTT,CASSLVPGFSPLHF
TRBJ2-2,TRBD2,NA,TRBV9,TGTGCCAGCAGCGTTACCCGGGAGGCTGTCGGGGAGCTGTTTTTT,CASSVTREAVGELFF
TRBJ1-6,NA,NA,TRBV4-2,TGTGCCAGCAGCCAAGATGGGCACGGAGGACAAGGGGGCTCCTATAATTCACCCCTCCACTTT,CASSQDGHGGQGGSYNSPLHF
TRBJ1-5,TRBD1,NA,TRBV5-1,TGCGCCAGCAGCTTGGGGACAGGGGATCAGCCCCAGCATTTT,CASSLGTGDQPQHF
TRBJ2-3,NA,NA,TRBV21-1,TGTGCCAGCAGCATAAGGCGGTGTCTTAATGAGTATTTT,CASSIRRCLNEYF
TRBJ2-2,NA,few,TRBV30,TGTGCCTGGAGAGAGGACACCGGGGAGCTGTTTTTT,CAWREDTGELFF
TRBJ1-4,NA,few,TRBV2,TGTGCCAGCAATGGACTGGCTAATGAAAAACTGTTTTTT,CASNGLANEKLFF
TRBJ1-2,NA,NA,TRBV19,TGTGCCAGTAGTACCCTAACTCCCTATGGCTACACCTTC,CASSTLTPYGYTF
TRBJ2-7,TRBD2,NA,TRBV11-3,TGTGCCAGCAGCTTAGATGGGATGGGACTAGATTACGAGCAGTACTTC,CASSLDGMGLDYEQYF
TRBJ2-4,TRBD1,few,TRBV3-1/TRBV3-2,TGTGCCAGCAGCCGCCTTTCAGGGGGCGTCGGAAACATTCAGTACTTC,CASSRLSGGVGNIQYF
TRBJ2-5,TRBD2,NA,TRBV7-6,TGTGCCAGCAGCTCCCTTCGGGGGACTAGCGGGGGAGAGACCCAGTACTTC,CASSSLRGTSGGETQYF
TRBJ2-1,NA,NA,TRBV30,TGTGCCTACGGTAGCGGAGACTGGGATGAGCAGTTCTTC,CAYGSGDWDEQFF
TRBJ2-1,TRBD2,once,TRBV2,TGTGCCAGTACTAGCGGGAGTCTCGCCTACAATGAGCAGTTCTTC,CASTSGSLAYNEQFF
TRBJ1-2,NA,NA,TRBV7-2,TGTGCCAGCGGGGCCTCAGGGGTTTTCGGCTACACCTTC,CASGASGVFGYTF
TRBJ2-7,NA,NA,TRBV20-1,TGCAGTGCTAGTCGACTAATCCCCTACGAGCAGTACTTC,CSASRLIPYEQYF
TRBJ2-1,TRBD1,NA,TRBV3-1/TRBV3-2,TGTGCCAGCAGCCAATCCGTTGGGCAGGGGGTTAATGAGCAGTTCTTC,CASSQSVGQGVNEQFF
TRBJ2-7,NA,NA,TRBV21-1,TGTGCCAGCAGCATCCCAGCGGGAGGCCACGAGCAGTACTTC,CASSIPAGGHEQYF
TRBJ2-7,TRBD2,NA,TRBV5-1,TGCGCCAGCAGCTGGGGGACTAGCGGGCTGTACGAGCAGTACTTC,CASSWGTSGLYEQYF
TRBJ2-3,NA,NA,TRBV6-1,TGTGCCAGCAGTGAAGACCTAAGCAGCACAGATACGCAGTATTTT,CASSEDLSSTDTQYF
TRBJ1-1,NA,NA,TRBV19,TGTGCCAGTAGTACCCCGGGGGGGCACATGAACACTGAAGCTTTCTTT,CASSTPGGHMNTEAFF
TRBJ2-7,TRBD1,NA,TRBV7-3,TGTGCCAGCAGCTTGTCAAATAAAAAACCGGGACAGGGCGGGTCTGGGCAGTACTTC,CASSLSNKKPGQGGSGQYF
TRBJ2-3,TRBD1,NA,TRBV2,TGTGCCAGCAGTGGACAGGGGTTGGGAACAGATACGCAGTATTTT,CASSGQGLGTDTQYF
TRBJ1-1,TRBD1,few,TRBV28,TGTGCCAGCAAGGGACAGGGGGCAACTGAAGCTTTCTTT,CASKGQGATEAFF